This is a list of T cell receptor beta chains from one sample in a study of blood T cell repertoires in COVID-19. Libraries were prepared by immunoSEQ multiplex PCR; TCRdb keeps only in-frame clonotypes and omits some of them. The table has roughly 200,000 clones, 85% to 90% seen once; the top ten hold around 3.7%. The sequenced material came from PBMCs or T cells enriched from blood (not recorded which). The receptors here all came from a young woman with acute COVID-19. Each CDR3 is given with its conserved first and last residue.

CASSPEGQDYGYTF	TRBJ1-2	TRBV5-6
CASSPLRDRGGEQFF	TRBJ2-1	TRBV18
CASSPHSGSYNEQFF	TRBJ2-1	TRBV7-3
CASRRPGTRGADTQYF	TRBJ2-3	TRBV7-9
CAWSVRQLNGSPLHF	TRBJ1-6	TRBV30
CSVEVTGTGELFF	TRBJ2-2	TRBV29-1
CASSTRTGGSTEAFF	TRBJ1-1	TRBV9
CATGSDVNEKLFF	TRBJ1-4	TRBV2
CASSWTRSPYEQYF	TRBJ2-7	TRBV28
CASRRDLQGDYGYTF	TRBJ1-2	TRBV5-1
CASSLEGVQYEKLFF	TRBJ1-4	TRBV5-1
CASSYSLGLDNSPLHF	TRBJ1-6	TRBV6-5
CASSQGYRTGELFF	TRBJ2-2	TRBV3-1/TRBV3-2
CATASPGVETQYF	TRBJ2-5	TRBV19
CASSLFSSAGGANVLTF	TRBJ2-6	TRBV5-4
CASSIFGTNEKLFF	TRBJ1-4	TRBV19
CAWSKTRGLAGGTQYF	TRBJ2-5	TRBV30
CASSLVRPGWQALDEQYF	TRBJ2-7	TRBV11-3
CASSQRATTGANSPLHF	TRBJ1-6	TRBV3-1/TRBV3-2